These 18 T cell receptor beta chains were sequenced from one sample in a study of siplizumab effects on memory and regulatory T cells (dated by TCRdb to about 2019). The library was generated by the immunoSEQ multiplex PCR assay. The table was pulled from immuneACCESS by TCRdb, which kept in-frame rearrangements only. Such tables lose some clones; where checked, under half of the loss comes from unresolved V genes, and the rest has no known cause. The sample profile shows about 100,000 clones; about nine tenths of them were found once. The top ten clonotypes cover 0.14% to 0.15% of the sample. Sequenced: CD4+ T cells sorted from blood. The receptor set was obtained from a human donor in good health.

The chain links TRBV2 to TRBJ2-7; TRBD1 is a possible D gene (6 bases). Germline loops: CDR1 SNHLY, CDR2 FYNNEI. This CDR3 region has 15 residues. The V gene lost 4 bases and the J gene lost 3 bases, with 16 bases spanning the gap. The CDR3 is CASSATGKVFYEQYF. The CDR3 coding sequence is TGTGCCAGCAGTGCTACAGGGAAGGTTTTCTACGAGCAGTACTTC.

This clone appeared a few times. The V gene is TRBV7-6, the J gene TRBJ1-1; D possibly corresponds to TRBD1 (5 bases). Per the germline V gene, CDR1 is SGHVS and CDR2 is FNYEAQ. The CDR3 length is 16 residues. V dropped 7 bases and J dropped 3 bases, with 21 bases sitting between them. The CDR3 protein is CASNHPAGTLDTEAFF. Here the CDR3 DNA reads TGTGCCAGCAACCACCCGGCAGGGACTTTGGACACTGAAGCTTTCTTT.

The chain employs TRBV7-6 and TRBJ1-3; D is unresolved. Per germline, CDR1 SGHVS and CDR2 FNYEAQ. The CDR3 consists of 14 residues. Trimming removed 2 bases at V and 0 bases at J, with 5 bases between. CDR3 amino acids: CASSLPSSGNTIYF. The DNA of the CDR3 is TGTGCCAGCAGCTTACCGAGCTCTGGAAACACCATATATTTT.

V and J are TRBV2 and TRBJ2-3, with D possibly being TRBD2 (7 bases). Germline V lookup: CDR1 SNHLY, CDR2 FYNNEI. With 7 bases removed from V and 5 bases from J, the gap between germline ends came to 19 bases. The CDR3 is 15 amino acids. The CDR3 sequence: CASTEGGGAGDTQYF. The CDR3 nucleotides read TGTGCCAGCACCGAAGGGGGGGGAGCTGGAGATACGCAGTATTTT.

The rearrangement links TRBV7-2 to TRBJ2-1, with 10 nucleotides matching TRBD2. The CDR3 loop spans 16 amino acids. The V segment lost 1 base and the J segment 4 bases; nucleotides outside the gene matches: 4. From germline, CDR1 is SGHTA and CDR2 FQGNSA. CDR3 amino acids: CASSLGTSGVYNEQFF. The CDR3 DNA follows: TGTGCCAGCAGCTTAGGGACTAGCGGAGTATACAATGAGCAGTTCTTC. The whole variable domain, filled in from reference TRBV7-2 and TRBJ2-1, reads GAGVSQSPSNKVTEKGKDVELRCDPISGHTALYWYRQSLGQGLEFLIYFQGNSAPDKSGLPSDRFSAERTGGSVSTLTIQRTQQEDSAVYLCASSLGTSGVYNEQFFGPGTRLTVL.

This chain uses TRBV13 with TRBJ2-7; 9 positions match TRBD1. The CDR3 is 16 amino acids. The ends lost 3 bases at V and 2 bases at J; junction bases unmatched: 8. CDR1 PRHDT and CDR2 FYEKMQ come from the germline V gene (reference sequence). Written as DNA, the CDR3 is TGTGCCAGCAGCTTTAAGTTGAGACAGGGGGCCTACGAGCAGTACTTC. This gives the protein CASSFKLRQGAYEQYF.

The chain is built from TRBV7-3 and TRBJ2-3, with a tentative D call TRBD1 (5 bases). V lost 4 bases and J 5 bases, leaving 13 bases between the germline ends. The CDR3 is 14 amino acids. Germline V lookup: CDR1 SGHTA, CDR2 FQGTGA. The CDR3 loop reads CASSWGPEVDTQYF. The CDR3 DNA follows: TGTGCCAGCAGCTGGGGCCCAGAGGTAGATACGCAGTATTTT.

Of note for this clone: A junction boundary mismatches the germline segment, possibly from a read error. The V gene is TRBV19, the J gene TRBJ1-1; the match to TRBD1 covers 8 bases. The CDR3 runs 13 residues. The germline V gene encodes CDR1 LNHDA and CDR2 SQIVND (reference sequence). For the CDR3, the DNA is TGTGCCAGTAATATACAGGGGGGGACTGAAGCTTTCTTT. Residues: CASNIQGGTEAFF.

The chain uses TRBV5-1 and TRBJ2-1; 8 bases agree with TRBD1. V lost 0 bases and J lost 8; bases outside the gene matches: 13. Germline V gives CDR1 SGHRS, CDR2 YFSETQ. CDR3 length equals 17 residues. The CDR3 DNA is TGCGCCAGCAGCTTGGTGGCAGGGGGCTTCGGTCGGGATGAGCAGTTCTTC. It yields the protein CASSLVAGGFGRDEQFF.

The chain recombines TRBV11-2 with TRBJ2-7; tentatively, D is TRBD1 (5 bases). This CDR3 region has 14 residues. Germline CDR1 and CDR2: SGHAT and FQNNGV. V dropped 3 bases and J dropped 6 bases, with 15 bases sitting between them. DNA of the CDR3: TGTGCCAGCAGCTTGAACGGAAGGGGCGGCGAGCAGTACTTC. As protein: CASSLNGRGGEQYF.

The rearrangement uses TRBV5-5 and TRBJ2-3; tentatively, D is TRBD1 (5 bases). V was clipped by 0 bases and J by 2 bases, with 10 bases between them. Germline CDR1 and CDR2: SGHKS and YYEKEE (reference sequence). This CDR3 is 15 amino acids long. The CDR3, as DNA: TGTGCCAGCAGCTTGGGGCAGGGATCCACAGATACGCAGTATTTT. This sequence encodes CASSLGQGSTDTQYF.

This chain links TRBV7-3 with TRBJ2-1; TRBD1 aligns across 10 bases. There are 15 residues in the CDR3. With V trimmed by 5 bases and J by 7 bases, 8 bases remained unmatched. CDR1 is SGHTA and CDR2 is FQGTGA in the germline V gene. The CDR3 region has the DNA TGTGCCAGCAGCCCAGAGGACAGGGGGGTGAATGAGCAGTTCTTC. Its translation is CASSPEDRGVNEQFF.

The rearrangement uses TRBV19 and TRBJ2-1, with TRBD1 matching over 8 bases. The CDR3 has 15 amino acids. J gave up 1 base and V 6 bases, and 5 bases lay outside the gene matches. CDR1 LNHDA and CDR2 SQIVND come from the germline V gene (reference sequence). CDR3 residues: CASSSRDRSYNEQFF. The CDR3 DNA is TGTGCCAGTAGCTCGCGGGACAGGTCCTACAATGAGCAGTTCTTC.

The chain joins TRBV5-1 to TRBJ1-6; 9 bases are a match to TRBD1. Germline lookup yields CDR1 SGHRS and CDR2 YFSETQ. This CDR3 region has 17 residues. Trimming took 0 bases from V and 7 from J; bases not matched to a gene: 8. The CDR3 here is CASSLAGTGSSNSPLHF. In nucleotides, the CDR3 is TGCGCCAGCAGCTTGGCCGGGACAGGGAGCTCCAATTCACCCCTCCACTTT.

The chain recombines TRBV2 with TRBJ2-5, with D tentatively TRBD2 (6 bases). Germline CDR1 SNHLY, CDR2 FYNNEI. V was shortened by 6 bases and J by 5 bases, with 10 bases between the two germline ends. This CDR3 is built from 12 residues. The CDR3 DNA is TGTGCCAGCAGAGGACTAATGGAGACCCAGTACTTC. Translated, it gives CASRGLMETQYF.

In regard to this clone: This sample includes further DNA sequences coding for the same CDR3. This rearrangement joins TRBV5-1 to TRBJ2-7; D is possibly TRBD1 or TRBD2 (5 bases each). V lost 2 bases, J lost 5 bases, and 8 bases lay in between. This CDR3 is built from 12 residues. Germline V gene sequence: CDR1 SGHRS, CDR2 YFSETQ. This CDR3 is CASSFLGDEQYF. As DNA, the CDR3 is TGCGCCAGCAGCTTTCTGGGGGACGAGCAGTACTTC.

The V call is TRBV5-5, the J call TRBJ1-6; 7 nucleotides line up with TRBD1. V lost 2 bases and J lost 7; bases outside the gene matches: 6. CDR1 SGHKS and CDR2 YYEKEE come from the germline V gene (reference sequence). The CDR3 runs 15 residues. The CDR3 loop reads CASSLAGTENSPLHF. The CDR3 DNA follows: TGTGCCAGCAGCTTAGCAGGGACAGAAAATTCACCCCTCCACTTT.

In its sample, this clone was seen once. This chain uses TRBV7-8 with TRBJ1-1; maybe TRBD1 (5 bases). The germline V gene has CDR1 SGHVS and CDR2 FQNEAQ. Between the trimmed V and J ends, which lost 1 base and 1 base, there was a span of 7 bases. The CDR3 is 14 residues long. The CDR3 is CASSLVGQNTEAFF. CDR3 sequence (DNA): TGTGCCAGCAGCTTAGTAGGACAGAACACTGAAGCTTTCTTT.